This is a list of T cell receptor beta chains from one sample in a study of graft-versus-host responses after intestinal transplantation. Method: immunoSEQ multiplex PCR; TCRdb's copy keeps in-frame clones and lacks some. The sample has fewer than 150,000 clones; approximately 92% are singletons. What these receptors recognize is not known. This specimen consisted of unstimulated CD4+ T cells sorted from spleen or lymph node cells, obtained before intestinal transplant. The receptors were gathered from a human donor who received an intestinal transplant. CDR3s include the opening cysteine and the closing phenylalanine or tryptophan.

>TRBJ1-1|TRBV5-1
CASSLRSGTSGPWAGRNTEAFF
>TRBJ1-2|TRBV6-9
CASSERGMGGYTF
>TRBJ2-2|TRBV7-6
CASSSLAGGRSGELFF
>TRBJ1-1|TRBV7-9
CASSAQGRVRGTEAFF
>NA|TRBV7-6
CASSLRLAGGYEQYF
>TRBJ2-3|TRBV5-1
CASSLRDTDTQYF
>TRBJ2-7|TRBV2
CASSRWTSLLEQYF
>TRBJ1-3|TRBV7-9
CASSTDGTGGNTIYF
>TRBJ1-1|TRBV18
CASSQDRGDEAFF
>TRBJ1-4|TRBV28
CASSFSAGTNEKLFF
>TRBJ2-5|TRBV7-8
CASSSGGAFQETQYF
>TRBJ1-6|TRBV19
CASSKPGQGFSPLHF
>TRBJ1-2|TRBV6-1
CASSRTALHYGYTF
>TRBJ2-5|TRBV5-6
CASSLVSGPQETQYF
>TRBJ2-5|TRBV6-5
CASSEQGAETQYF
>TRBJ1-1|TRBV7-9
CASTPRGLNTEAFF
>TRBJ1-6|TRBV25-1
CASSDGPRLLHF
>TRBJ2-2|TRBV6-4
CASSGLIAGELFF
>TRBJ2-3|TRBV5-1
CASSLGQTDTQYF
>TRBJ1-3|TRBV7-9
CASREQGSGNTIYF
>TRBJ1-1|TRBV2
CASHQGLPGNTEAFF
>TRBJ2-2|TRBV5-4
CASSFSTSGATGELFF
>TRBJ2-3|TRBV5-1
CASSNGLVDTQYF
>TRBJ2-7|TRBV29-1
CSASRDSNYEQYF
>TRBJ1-6|TRBV6-1
CASSETEGADSPLHF
>TRBJ1-2|TRBV7-9
CASSLAGDRGYGYTF
>TRBJ2-1|TRBV6-5
CASSYRSSFTYNEQFF
>TRBJ1-2|TRBV18
CASSADRVETF
>TRBJ1-4|TRBV14
CASSHSRDGINEKLFF
>TRBJ1-1|TRBV7-2
CASSLKAGNTEAFF
>TRBJ2-5|TRBV5-6
CASSFYRDQETQYF
>TRBJ2-5|TRBV5-6
CASSSPQRGGWMETQYF
>TRBJ1-6|TRBV19
CATKTGKGNSPLHF
>TRBJ1-2|TRBV7-9
CASSLQGGPDF
>TRBJ2-1|TRBV19
CASSTLGQFYNEQFF
>TRBJ2-7|TRBV6-5
CASRPRGSHYEQYF
>TRBJ1-6|TRBV9
CASSLTGTGAHSPLHF
>TRBJ2-1|TRBV11-2
CASSLGGSSYNEQFF
>TRBJ1-2|TRBV18
CASSPASTATNYGYTF
>TRBJ1-4|TRBV15
CATSKTQRSNEKLFF
>TRBJ2-7|TRBV15
CATSPRTGASYEQYF
>TRBJ2-5|TRBV5-4
CASSLRQGETQYF
>TRBJ1-4|TRBV4-2
CASSQEGTGGEKLFF
>TRBJ2-2|TRBV4-1
CASSQLGELFF
>TRBJ1-1|TRBV11-2
CASSLEGRQGTEAFF
>TRBJ1-5|TRBV7-8
CASSLATRYSNQPQHF
>TRBJ1-2|TRBV9
CASSPHGGLGYTF
>TRBJ2-7|TRBV6-5
CASSYLMSREEQYF
>TRBJ2-5|TRBV6-6
CASSSPATSETQYF
>TRBJ1-1|TRBV28
CASSVNTEAFF
>TRBJ1-3|TRBV9
CASSVGVRGDSGNTIYF
>TRBJ2-3|TRBV11-2
CASSLASVSSTDTQYF
>TRBJ1-1|TRBV7-9
CASSSGSPTEAFF